The 14 T cell receptor beta chains below all came from one sample that was sequenced in a study of regulatory T cells in long-lasting Graves disease. Libraries of TCR beta came from iRepertoire HTBI primers plus Arm-PCR of CDR3 regions. One entry per CDR3 protein results from TCRdb running MiXCR on the multiplex PCR reads. The repertoire has hundreds of thousands of distinct CDR3 sequences, 20% to 25% of them found once; the top ten carry roughly 7%. This sample's time point: persistent/refractory GD, antithyroid drugs over 5 years with positive TRAb. PBMCs were the source of the RNA used for TCR sequencing. Sequencing used peripheral blood mononuclear cells (PBMCs), obtained when the disease was refractory, from a patient treated with antithyroid drugs. The source is a female donor with Graves disease.

This clonotype appeared many times. J is TRBJ1-4 and V is TRBV19; 7 bases agree with TRBD1. The V gene end was trimmed by 7 bases and the J gene end by 6 bases; junction bases not matched to a gene: 8. CDR1 and CDR2 (germline): LNHDA, SQIVND (reference sequence). The CDR3 sequence is 14 residues long. This CDR3 is CASNRRDSYEKLFF. CDR3 sequence (DNA): TGTGCCAGTAACCGCCGGGACAGCTATGAAAAACTGTTTTTT.

This clonotype showed up just a few times. The genes are TRBV18 and TRBJ2-5; the D is unclear. Germline CDR1 is KGHSH and CDR2 is LQKENI. The length of the CDR3 is 13 residues. Trimming pared 0 bases from V and 2 bases from J, leaving 4 bases between. DNA of the CDR3: TGTGCCAGCTCACCACCGGGGCAAGAGACCCAGTACTTC. Its translation: CASSPPGQETQYF.

This clonotype occurred a few times. The V gene is TRBV27, the J gene TRBJ1-6, with D perhaps TRBD1 (5 bases). The CDR3 extends over 16 amino acids. Trimming shortened V by 6 bases and J by 0 bases, and 12 bases separated the two germline ends. Germline V gene data show CDR1 as MNHEY and CDR2 as SMNVEV (reference sequence). CDR3 loop: CASRVEGSSYNSPLHF. The CDR3 DNA follows: TGTGCCAGCAGGGTGGAGGGGAGCTCCTATAATTCACCCCTCCACTTT.

This clonotype was seen many times. The chain uses TRBV11-2 and TRBJ1-2; unclear D gene. With 10 bases removed from V and 2 bases from J, the gap between germline ends came to 17 bases. CDR3 length: 14 residues. Germline CDR1 SGHAT, CDR2 FQNNGV. This CDR3 reads CATRALYTNYGYTF. For the CDR3, the DNA is TGTGCCACGAGGGCTCTTTATACCAACTATGGCTACACCTTC.

This clonotype appeared many times. This chain uses TRBV7-2 with TRBJ2-5; 8 bases are a match to TRBD1. The V and J ends lost 3 bases and 6 bases, in that order; junction bases with no gene match: 3. The CDR3 consists of 13 residues. Germline CDR1 reads SGHTA; CDR2 reads FQGNSA. The CDR3 sequence: CASSLDRVQTQYF. The CDR3 nucleotides read TGTGCCAGCAGCTTGGACAGGGTGCAGACCCAGTACTTC.

The sample holds a few counts of this clonotype. The genes are TRBV6-6 and TRBJ2-5; D not certain. Germline values: CDR1 MNHNY, CDR2 SVGAGI (reference sequence). CDR3 size: 15 residues. Trimming pared 0 bases from V and 5 bases from J, leaving 13 bases between. The CDR3 DNA follows: TGTGCCAGCAGTTACTCGAGATACGGTGGGGAGACCCAGTACTTC. Protein sequence: CASSYSRYGGETQYF.

This clonotype has a handful of counts. The V call is TRBV10-3, the J call TRBJ2-5; maybe TRBD1 (5 bases). Germline CDR1 and CDR2: ENHRY and SYGVKD. CDR3 length: 15 amino acids. The V end was cut by 0 bases, the J end by 4 bases, with 12 bases between. The CDR3 loop reads CAISESQGGSETQYF. The CDR3 region has the DNA TGTGCCATCAGTGAGTCGCAGGGCGGATCAGAGACCCAGTACTTC.

In nucleotides, the CDR3 is TGTGCCTGGGGGGTCGGGGGAGAGACCCAGTACTTC. This translates into CAWGVGGETQYF. The chain employs TRBV30 and TRBJ2-5; possibly TRBD2 for D (6 bases). This CDR3 contains 12 residues. Trimming shortened V by 5 bases and J by 4 bases, and 11 bases separated the two germline ends. The germline gives CDR1 GTSNPN, CDR2 SVGIG (reference sequence).

This clonotype was seen repeatedly, ten times or more. The rearrangement joins TRBV28 to TRBJ1-1; tentative D call: TRBD1 (6 bases). CDR3 length: 13 amino acids. V lost 7 bases and J lost 5, with 14 bases in between. Germline V gene sequence: CDR1 MDHEN, CDR2 SYDVKM. The CDR3: CASTLIGGTEAFF. CDR3 DNA sequence: TGTGCCAGCACGCTAATAGGGGGGACTGAAGCTTTCTTT.

To note about this clonotype: This sequence may be a read error, since a much larger clone differs from it by one base. J is TRBJ2-2 and V is TRBV5-1; D unresolved. V was shortened by 9 bases and J by 3 bases, with 18 bases between the two germline ends. The CDR3 length is 15 residues. Germline V lookup: CDR1 SGHRS, CDR2 YFSETQ. The CDR3 loop reads CATQDASLDTGELFF. In DNA, the CDR3 is TGCGCCACCCAGGACGCTTCCCTGGACACCGGGGAGCTGTTTTTT.

This clonotype was recorded at least ten times. This chain uses TRBV28 with TRBJ2-7, with a weak D call TRBD1 (6 bases). Trimming stripped 6 bases from V and 3 bases from J, with 18 bases between. The CDR3 extends over 15 amino acids. Germline values: CDR1 MDHEN, CDR2 SYDVKM. The CDR3 is CASRPAGASNYEQYF. In DNA form, the CDR3 reads TGTGCCAGCAGGCCGGCAGGGGCGTCGAACTACGAGCAGTACTTC.

This clonotype came up many times. The genes are TRBV29-1 and TRBJ2-7; 8 nucleotides line up with TRBD2. The germline V gene encodes CDR1 SQVTM and CDR2 ANQGSEA. V dropped 1 base and J dropped 3; count of bases not matched to a gene: 11. This CDR3 contains 16 residues. The CDR3 region is CSVEGWSSGSYYEQYF. The CDR3 DNA is TGCAGCGTTGAAGGATGGTCAAGCGGGAGTTACTACGAGCAGTACTTC.

This clonotype showed up just a few times. V and J are TRBV7-9 and TRBJ2-7, with D perhaps given as TRBD1 or TRBD2 (6 bases each). The V gene lost 5 bases and the J gene lost 4 bases, with 18 bases spanning the gap. The CDR3 loop spans 15 amino acids. Looked up from germline, CDR1 is SEHNR and CDR2 is FQNEAQ (reference sequence). As DNA, the CDR3 is TGTGCCAGCAGCCCCCTTGATCGGGGGCCATACGAGCAGTACTTC. This translates into CASSPLDRGPYEQYF.

This clonotype showed up many times. The chain employs TRBV11-2 and TRBJ1-1; D may be TRBD1 (5 bases). Germline V gives CDR1 SGHAT, CDR2 FQNNGV. The CDR3 runs 16 residues. V lost 6 bases and J 5 bases, leaving 22 bases between the germline ends. CDR3 amino acids: CASRFRRDPLGTEAFF. The CDR3 region has the DNA TGTGCCAGCAGGTTTCGCCGGGACCCCCTAGGAACTGAAGCTTTCTTT.